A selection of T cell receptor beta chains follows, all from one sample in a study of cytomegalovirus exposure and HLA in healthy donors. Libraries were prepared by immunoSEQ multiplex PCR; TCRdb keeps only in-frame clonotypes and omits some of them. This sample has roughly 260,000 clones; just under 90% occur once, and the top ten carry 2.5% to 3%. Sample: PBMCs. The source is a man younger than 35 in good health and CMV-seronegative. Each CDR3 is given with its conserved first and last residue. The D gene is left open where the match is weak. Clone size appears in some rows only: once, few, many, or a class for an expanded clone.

DNA: TGTGCCAGCAAGATACTCCAGGGGCACTACGAGCAGTACTTC
CDR3: CASKILQGHYEQYF
size: .
D: .
J: TRBJ2-7
V: TRBV6-5

DNA: TGTGCCAGCAGCTTAGCTTGGACTGGCAATGAGCAGTTCTTC
CDR3: CASSLAWTGNEQFF
size: .
D: .
J: TRBJ2-1
V: TRBV7-9

DNA: TGTGCCTGGATTCCTACTAGCGGGGGCAATGAGCAGTTCTTC
CDR3: CAWIPTSGGNEQFF
size: .
D: TRBD2
J: TRBJ2-1
V: TRBV30

DNA: TGTGCCAGCAGTGTAAACGGACAGGGACTAAACATTCAGTACTTC
CDR3: CASSVNGQGLNIQYF
size: .
D: TRBD1
J: TRBJ2-4
V: TRBV6-1

DNA: TGCAGCGTTCTACAGAAATCGAATGAGCAGTTCTTC
CDR3: CSVLQKSNEQFF
size: .
D: .
J: TRBJ2-1
V: TRBV29-1

DNA: TGTGCCAGCAGAGAGGCTGGAGATACGCAGTATTTT
CDR3: CASREAGDTQYF
size: .
D: .
J: TRBJ2-3
V: TRBV7-2

DNA: TGTGCCTGGAATAGCGGCTCCTACAATGAGCAGTTCTTC
CDR3: CAWNSGSYNEQFF
size: .
D: .
J: TRBJ2-1
V: TRBV30

DNA: TGCGCCAGCAGCCAAGATACAGGGGAAGGAAACACCATATATTTT
CDR3: CASSQDTGEGNTIYF
size: .
D: TRBD1
J: TRBJ1-3
V: TRBV4-3

DNA: TGTGCCAGCAGTCCCCAGGGGGACCTGGGGAACTATGGCTACACCTTC
CDR3: CASSPQGDLGNYGYTF
size: .
D: TRBD1
J: TRBJ1-2
V: TRBV28

DNA: TGTGCCAGCAGGGGGCTGGGTAACTATGGCTACACCTTC
CDR3: CASRGLGNYGYTF
size: .
D: .
J: TRBJ1-2
V: TRBV28

DNA: TGTGCCAGCATCAAGGGGGACCTTTCCGGGGAGCTGTTTTTT
CDR3: CASIKGDLSGELFF
size: .
D: .
J: TRBJ2-2
V: TRBV27

DNA: TGTGCCAGCAGCCGGGACTACGTCAATGAGCAGTTCTTC
CDR3: CASSRDYVNEQFF
size: .
D: TRBD2
J: TRBJ2-1
V: TRBV7-8

DNA: TGTGCCAGCAGTTTAACAGGGGTGTACGAGCAGTACTTC
CDR3: CASSLTGVYEQYF
size: .
D: TRBD1
J: TRBJ2-7
V: TRBV27

DNA: TGTGCCAGCAGCCAGAGAGGACTATCTGGGGAGCAGTACTTC
CDR3: CASSQRGLSGEQYF
size: .
D: .
J: TRBJ2-7
V: TRBV4-2

DNA: TGTGCCAGCAGTGAACGTGGGAGGGCCGGGGAGCTGTTTTTT
CDR3: CASSERGRAGELFF
size: .
D: TRBD2
J: TRBJ2-2
V: TRBV6-1

DNA: TGTGCCAGCAGCCGGGGACAGCAAGAGACCCAGTACTTC
CDR3: CASSRGQQETQYF
size: .
D: TRBD1
J: TRBJ2-5
V: TRBV7-9

DNA: TGTGCCAGCAGTTTTGCGGGGGACGCGGATACGCAGTATTTT
CDR3: CASSFAGDADTQYF
size: .
D: TRBD2
J: TRBJ2-3
V: TRBV28

DNA: TGTGCCAGCAGCCTCCCTGGGAGGCAGTACTTC
CDR3: CASSLPGRQYF
size: .
D: .
J: TRBJ2-7
V: TRBV28

DNA: TGCGCCAGCAGCGTACGTCCCGGGACAGAGTACGAGCAGTACTTC
CDR3: CASSVRPGTEYEQYF
size: .
D: TRBD1
J: TRBJ2-7
V: TRBV5-1

DNA: TGTGCCAGCAGTGAATGGGGCAGCAATCAGCCCCAGCATTTT
CDR3: CASSEWGSNQPQHF
size: .
D: .
J: TRBJ1-5
V: TRBV2

DNA: TGTGCCAGCAGCTTTGAGCGGGATCATGAGCAGTTCTTC
CDR3: CASSFERDHEQFF
size: .
D: TRBD2
J: TRBJ2-1
V: TRBV7-8

DNA: TGTGCCAGCAGTGAGGGACAGGGGGGAAATTCACCCCTCCACTTT
CDR3: CASSEGQGGNSPLHF
size: .
D: TRBD1
J: TRBJ1-6
V: TRBV6-4

DNA: TGTGCCAGTAGTATATCCACGGGAGGGCTTACCTACGAGCAGTACTTC
CDR3: CASSISTGGLTYEQYF
size: .
D: TRBD2
J: TRBJ2-7
V: TRBV19

DNA: TGTGCCAGCAGCTCGGAAGGGACAGCGGGAGGGACCCAGTACTTC
CDR3: CASSSEGTAGGTQYF
size: .
D: TRBD2
J: TRBJ2-5
V: TRBV7-9

DNA: TGTGCCAGCTGTTGGTCCCAGGGTAGCAATGAGCAGTTCTTC
CDR3: CASCWSQGSNEQFF
size: .
D: .
J: TRBJ2-1
V: TRBV7-2

DNA: TGTGCCAGCAGTCGGCAGGGCCAAGAAAAACTGTTTTTT
CDR3: CASSRQGQEKLFF
size: .
D: .
J: TRBJ1-4
V: TRBV2

DNA: TGCGCCAGCATAGGTCCCGAGACAGGGGGTCCCGAGCAGTTCTTC
CDR3: CASIGPETGGPEQFF
size: .
D: TRBD1
J: TRBJ2-1
V: TRBV23-1

DNA: TGCGCCAGCAGCCAAGGTGACTTCTACACAGATACGCAGTATTTT
CDR3: CASSQGDFYTDTQYF
size: .
D: .
J: TRBJ2-3
V: TRBV4-3

DNA: TGTGCCACCAGCAGAGTCGCTAGCGGAAGCTACGAGCAGTACTTC
CDR3: CATSRVASGSYEQYF
size: few
D: TRBD2
J: TRBJ2-7
V: TRBV15

DNA: TGTGCCAGCAGCGTGACAGGGGCGAGCTCCTACGAGCAGTACTTC
CDR3: CASSVTGASSYEQYF
size: .
D: TRBD1
J: TRBJ2-7
V: TRBV9

DNA: TGTGCCAGCGTGGACAGGACTAACTATGGCTACACCTTC
CDR3: CASVDRTNYGYTF
size: .
D: TRBD1
J: TRBJ1-2
V: TRBV28

DNA: TGTGCCAGCAATGGTCCAGATAGCAATCAGCCCCAGCATTTT
CDR3: CASNGPDSNQPQHF
size: .
D: .
J: TRBJ1-5
V: TRBV28

DNA: TGTGCCAGCTGCGGAACTATTCAAGAGACCCAGTACTTC
CDR3: CASCGTIQETQYF
size: .
D: .
J: TRBJ2-5
V: TRBV6-5